Listed here is a single T cell receptor (beta chain). What it binds is unknown. The data were obtained in a study of OX40 agonist ivuxolimab in advanced cancers. General study points: CD4+ and CD8+ blood T cells expanded clonally by week 6 at 0.1 to 3.0 mg/kg. Some of the lowest clonal expansion was seen in partial responders at 0.1-3.0 mg/kg. CD8+ T cells (on average) carried more expanded clones than CD4+ T cells.

At cycle 4 day 1, cycle 7 day 1, and baseline, blood was sampled. Trimming cost V 0 bases and J 0 bases, with 5 bases left between them. The CDR3 runs 13 residues. The germline V gene has CDR1 SQVTM and CDR2 ANQGSEA. Data came from immunoSEQ multiplex PCR; TCRdb stores just in-frame clones and leaves some out. The data hold tens of thousands of clones, with approximately 86% observed a single time. The chain joins TRBV29-1 to TRBJ1-1, with TRBD1 as a possible D gene (5 bases). The sequencing used CD4+ or CD8+ T cells sorted from blood, collected in a trial of the OX40 agonist ivuxolimab. This clonotype was obtained from an adult with an advanced solid tumor such as melanoma, head and neck, liver or kidney cancer. The CDR3 DNA is TGCAGCGTTGAAGAGGGGCTGAACACTGAAGCTTTCTTT. Encoded protein: CSVEEGLNTEAFF.